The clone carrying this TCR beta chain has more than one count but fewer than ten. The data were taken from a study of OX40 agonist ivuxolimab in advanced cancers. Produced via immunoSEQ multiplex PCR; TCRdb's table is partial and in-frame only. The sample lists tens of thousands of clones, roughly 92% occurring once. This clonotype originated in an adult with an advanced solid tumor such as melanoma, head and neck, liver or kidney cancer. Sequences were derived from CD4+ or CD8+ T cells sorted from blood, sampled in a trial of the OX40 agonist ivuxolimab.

The CDR3 loop reads CASSPYIKNTEAFF. In DNA, the CDR3 is TGTGCCAGCTCTCCTTATATCAAGAACACTGAAGCTTTCTTT. The chain links TRBV18 to TRBJ1-1; no firm D call. V lost 6 bases to trimming and J lost 1 base, with 12 bases between them. Germline CDR1 is KGHSH and CDR2 is LQKENI. This CDR3 contains 14 residues.